The present TCR beta chain was sequenced within a study of OX40 agonist ivuxolimab in advanced cancers. Enrollment shut out patients with autoimmune disease history or systemic immunosuppression. The repertoire was sequenced with immunoSEQ multiplex PCR; TCRdb's copy has only in-frame clones and lacks some. Among 55,000 to 90,000 clones, around 80% were seen once, and the ten largest hold approximately 1%. CDR1 and CDR2 (germline): SGHNT, YENEEA. V dropped 5 bases and J dropped 5 bases, with 12 bases sitting between them. The CDR3 is 13 residues long. Material: CD4+ or CD8+ T cells sorted from blood, obtained in a trial of the OX40 agonist ivuxolimab. The gene calls are TRBV11-3 and TRBJ2-5; D is possibly TRBD2 (5 bases). The source of this sequence is an adult with an advanced solid tumor such as melanoma, head and neck, liver or kidney cancer. The CDR3 sequence is CASSRGFGETQYF. For the CDR3, the DNA is TGTGCCAGCAGCCGGGGTTTCGGCGAGACCCAGTACTTC.